This T cell receptor beta chain appears in the sequencing data of a study of blood T cell repertoires in COVID-19 (dated by TCRdb to 2018 to 2021). Regarding the complete study: Samples from collaborators originated in the United States, Italy and Spain and spanned both the acute and convalescent phases of COVID-19. The prospective study material was composed of cDNA or gDNA derived from T cells, B-cell-depleted T cells, or PBMCs. The dataset comprised deeply sampled blood TCRbeta repertoires from subjects exposed to, actively infected with, or recovered from COVID-19. The repertoires were made available in a free public database intended to serve as a resource for research on the immune response to SARS-CoV-2. Samples were obtained from the ongoing ImmuneRACE study (first 160 participants) and from approximately 1,200 subjects provided by 6 global collaborators. Sample metadata almost always included a de-identified subject ID, COVID-19 status, age in years and sex. Where available, HLA class I and class II types were taken from metadata supplied by the sample provider and were not determined by assay-based typing.

On this clone itself: Its antigen is currently not known. No qualities accompany the bases; no much larger clone lies one base away.

Whole blood was collected in K2EDTA tubes by collaborating institutions according to the institutions' own protocols. For TCRbeta analysis, collaborator samples were shipped as frozen whole blood, as isolated PBMCs, or as DNA extracted from either sample type. What the study reported, not specific to this receptor: The quantity of clinical and demographic metadata differed by source and by participant and was supplied without curation.

TCRbeta CDR3 regions were amplified from genomic DNA using the immunoSEQ Assay, a bias-controlled multiplex PCR. In the original analysis: Nucleated cell counts per sample were estimated from amplification of reference gene primers within the assay. Sequence reads were collapsed and filtered to measure the absolute abundance of every unique TCRbeta CDR3 rearrangement. For each sample, productive Simpson clonality was calculated as the square root of Simpson's diversity index over productive rearrangements. The table was pulled from immuneACCESS by TCRdb, which kept in-frame rearrangements only. Such tables lose some clones; where checked, under half of the loss comes from unresolved V genes, and the rest has no known cause. That table furnishes V, J and clone size, whereas the DNA furnished D and trimming. The sample includes fewer than 250,000 clones, with 80% observed a single time. The top ten clones comprise about 6.9% of the sample.

The sample comprised peripheral blood. The sequence derives from a man in his 60s with acute or convalescent COVID-19.

The DNA sequence is given as TGTGCCACCAGTGATCCGACAGGGGGCGGGAACTATGGCTACACCTTC. Translation gives CATSDPTGGGNYGYTF. Recombination linked TRBV24-1 to TRBJ1-2; TRBD1 matches 10 bases in the middle. Here V drops 3 bases and J drops 2 bases, and the junction holds 5 bases not matched to any gene. CDR1 KGHDR and CDR2 SFDVKD are derived from the germline V gene. Including the terminal cysteine and phenylalanine, the CDR3 comprises 16 residues. The entry retains the CDR3 DNA only, 48 bases that are in frame from base 1.